This paragraph reports one TCR beta chain. This clone came up once. The specificity of this receptor is unknown. No much larger clonotype is one base removed from it; base qualities were not supplied. V is cut by 8 bases and J by 0 bases, and the space between the germline ends is 7 bases. The germline V gene (reference sequence) yields SEHNR for CDR1 and FQNEAQ for CDR2. CDR3 length: 13 amino acids, cysteine to phenylalanine. Only the CDR3 DNA stays, 39 bases, in frame from base 1. This specimen comes from a study of shared clonotypes between healthy human individuals (TCRdb year 2020). Background for the entire study: The cohort comprised a couple of women and a few men aged 18 to 49 years. For each donor, CD4 naive and CD4 memory were each given three plates, CD8 naive was given two plates, and CD8 memory was given one plate. Blood TCR repertoires of 5 or 6 healthy adults were deeply sequenced to estimate repertoire size and the extent of clonotype sharing between individuals. To increase sequencing depth and limit assay-specific biases, different laboratories used diverse techniques to prepare libraries and sequence TCR repertoires. Leukapheresis yielded between about 0.9 and 8.9 billion PBMCs per donor.

Using the deep immunoSEQ assay, TCR CDR3 regions were amplified from genomic DNA by multiplex PCR. Extracted genomic DNA from each cell subset was distributed evenly across all wells of several immunoSEQ 96-well plates, and each plate was treated as a replicate. For sorted subsets, approximately 190 ng of genomic DNA, equivalent to around 29,000 T cell genomes, went into each replicate PCR. The purified libraries were quantified using a Qubit 3.0 fluorometer, sized with a Bioanalyzer 2100, and then quantified again using the KAPA Library Quantification kit. Each immunoSEQ 96-well plate was sequenced on its own single-read 150-cycle Illumina NextSeq 550 flow cell. As for the authors' bioinformatics: Because the immunoSEQ output held only junctional sequences and lacked quality scores, the filtering could not match the filtering applied to full-length reads. To assign V/J genes and CDR3, sequences were annotated against IMGT germline references using PyIR, a Python wrapper for IgBLAST v1.9. Reads were filtered out if the reads had weak V/J assignments (E-value above 1e-6), no CDR3, stop codons, out-of-frame junctions, or ambiguous translated residues. V3J clonotypes were defined as sequences sharing the same inferred V gene, J gene, and CDR3 amino acid sequence. To compute the percentage overlap between repertoires, the number of shared unique clonotypes was divided by the size of the smaller repertoire. Richness of each repertoire was evaluated using RTK rarefaction, the Chao1 estimator, and Recon v2.1 estimates of unobserved clonotypes. Generation probabilities were computed with OLGA for all TCRbeta clonotypes obtained by the gDNA method from four donors. TCRdb retrieved this table from immuneACCESS and kept in-frame rearrangements only. Not all clones are present; in checked studies, unresolved V genes account for under half, and no reason is known for the remainder. Clonal size and the V and J genes are those of that table, whereas D and trimming came from the DNA. The sample table lists about 590,000 clones, 95% to 96% of them with a count of one. The ten largest account for less than 0.13% of the sample.

CD8 naive samples were CD45RO-negative cells positively selected for CCR7, giving a CD45RA+CCR7+ population that excluded TemRA cells. Donors were healthy HIV-negative adults with no recently reported acute infections or vaccinations. Every donor was a Caucasian adult living in Nashville, Tennessee, USA. After blood collection by leukapheresis, PBMCs were isolated using Ficoll-Histopaque density gradient centrifugation and then cryopreserved in the vapor phase of liquid nitrogen. Analytical flow cytometry was used to check the purity and quantity of each magnetically sorted T cell population. Genomic DNA was isolated from each sorted fraction and quantified by UV absorbance on a Nanodrop 2000c. Beyond this particular receptor, the publication reports: Based on pairwise subsampling, the degree of clonotype sharing among donors was expected to be affected by sequencing depth. Because the study included a small number of donors, the genetic and exposure-history diversity represented was limited. Sampling was restricted to blood, and TCR repertoires in tissues likely differ from the TCR repertoires found in blood. When a few donors were compared, the shared fraction of clonotypes was 5% to 6.5% for naive CD4, more than 3% for naive CD8, 2% to 2.5% for memory CD4, and 0.4% for memory CD8. Estimated clonotype richness was generally larger for naive than for memory subsets. Clonotypes shared by all four sorted-subset donors showed higher generation probabilities than non-shared clonotypes. Incomplete sequencing was indicated by rarefaction of sorted-subset datasets, despite the large sequencing depth.

The rearrangement combines TRBV7-9 with TRBJ1-4; no confident D gene assignment can be made. The TCR was taken from a woman aged 25 to 39 in good health. The sample taken for sequencing was naive CD8+ T cells sorted from blood. The sample's cell subset or site, from its label and the paper: CD45RA+CCR7+. Here the CDR3 is given as CASRKTTNEKLFF. The nucleotides are TGTGCCAGCCGCAAGACAACTAATGAAAAACTGTTTTTT.